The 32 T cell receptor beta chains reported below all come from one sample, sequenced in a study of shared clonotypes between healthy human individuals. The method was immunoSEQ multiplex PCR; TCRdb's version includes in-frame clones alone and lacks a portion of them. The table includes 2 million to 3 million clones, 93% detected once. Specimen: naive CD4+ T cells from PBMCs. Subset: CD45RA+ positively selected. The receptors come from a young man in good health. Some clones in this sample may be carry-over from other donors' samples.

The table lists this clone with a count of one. The CDR3 DNA reads as TGTGCCAGCAGGCCTTGGACGGAGTTGAACACTGAAGCTTTCTTT. Its protein is CASRPWTELNTEAFF. The V call is TRBV7-8, the J call TRBJ1-1; D not certain. CDR1 SGHVS and CDR2 FQNEAQ come from the germline V gene. V was pared by 6 bases and J by 0 bases, with 14 bases between. This CDR3 region has 15 residues.

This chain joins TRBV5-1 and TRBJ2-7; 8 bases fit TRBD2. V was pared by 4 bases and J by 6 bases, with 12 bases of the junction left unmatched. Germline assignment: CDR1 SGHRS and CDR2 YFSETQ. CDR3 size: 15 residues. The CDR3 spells CASSGAGGGKGEQYF. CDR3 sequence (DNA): TGCGCCAGCAGCGGGGCGGGAGGCGGGAAGGGCGAGCAGTACTTC.

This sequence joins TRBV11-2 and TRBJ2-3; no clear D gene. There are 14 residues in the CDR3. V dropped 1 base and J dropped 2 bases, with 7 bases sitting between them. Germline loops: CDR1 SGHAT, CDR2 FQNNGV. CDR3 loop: CASSLGAYTDTQYF. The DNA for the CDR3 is TGTGCCAGCAGCTTAGGAGCGTACACAGATACGCAGTATTTT.

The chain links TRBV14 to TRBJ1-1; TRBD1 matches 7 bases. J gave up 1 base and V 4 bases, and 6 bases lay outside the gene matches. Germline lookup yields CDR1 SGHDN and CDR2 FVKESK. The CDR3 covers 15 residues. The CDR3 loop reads CASSLLDRRNTEAFF. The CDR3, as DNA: TGTGCCAGCAGCCTTTTGGACAGGCGGAACACTGAAGCTTTCTTT.

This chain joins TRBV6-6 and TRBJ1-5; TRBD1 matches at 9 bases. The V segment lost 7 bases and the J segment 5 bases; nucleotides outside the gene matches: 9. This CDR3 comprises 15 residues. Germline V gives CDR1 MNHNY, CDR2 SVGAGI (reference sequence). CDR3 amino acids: CASNPGTGSYQPQHF. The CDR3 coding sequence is TGTGCCAGCAACCCCGGGACAGGGTCGTATCAGCCCCAGCATTTT.

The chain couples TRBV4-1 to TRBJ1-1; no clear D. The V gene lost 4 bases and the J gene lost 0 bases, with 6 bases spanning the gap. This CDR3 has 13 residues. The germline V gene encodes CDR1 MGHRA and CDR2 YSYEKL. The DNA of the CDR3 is TGCGCCAGCAGCCGCCCAATGAACACTGAAGCTTTCTTT. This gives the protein CASSRPMNTEAFF.

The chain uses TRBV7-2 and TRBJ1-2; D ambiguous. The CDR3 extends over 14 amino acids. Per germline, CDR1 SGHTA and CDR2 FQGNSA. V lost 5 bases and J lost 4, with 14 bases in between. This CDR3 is CASSPERSLYGYTF. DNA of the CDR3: TGTGCCAGCAGCCCAGAACGTTCCCTCTATGGCTACACCTTC.

CDR3 nucleotides: TGTGCCAGTAGTACCGGAAGGACTACCACAGATACGCAGTATTTT. Amino acid sequence: CASSTGRTTTDTQYF. The chain links TRBV19 to TRBJ2-3, with a possible D match to TRBD2 (6 bases). CDR1 LNHDA and CDR2 SQIVND come from the germline V gene (reference sequence). This CDR3 spans 15 amino acids. V lost 4 bases, J lost 2 bases, and 13 bases lay in between.

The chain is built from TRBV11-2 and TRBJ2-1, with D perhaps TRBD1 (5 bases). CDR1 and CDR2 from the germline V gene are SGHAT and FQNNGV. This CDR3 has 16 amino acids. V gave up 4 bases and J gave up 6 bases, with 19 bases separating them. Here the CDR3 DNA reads TGTGCCAGCAGCTCCTCCGGGCCCTTGGGGCGCAATGAGCAGTTCTTC. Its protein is CASSSSGPLGRNEQFF.

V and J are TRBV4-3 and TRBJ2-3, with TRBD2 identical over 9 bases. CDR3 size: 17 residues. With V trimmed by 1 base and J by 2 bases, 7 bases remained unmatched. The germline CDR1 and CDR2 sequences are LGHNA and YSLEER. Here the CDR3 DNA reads TGCGCCAGCAGCCAAGGGATAGGACTAGCGAACACAGATACGCAGTATTTT. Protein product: CASSQGIGLANTDTQYF.

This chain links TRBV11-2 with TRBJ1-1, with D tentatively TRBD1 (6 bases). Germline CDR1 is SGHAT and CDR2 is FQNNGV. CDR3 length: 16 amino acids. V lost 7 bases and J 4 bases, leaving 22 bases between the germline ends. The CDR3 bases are TGTGCCAGCAACCCAACTAGGGGGGGGTTTCTCACTGAAGCTTTCTTT. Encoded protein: CASNPTRGGFLTEAFF.

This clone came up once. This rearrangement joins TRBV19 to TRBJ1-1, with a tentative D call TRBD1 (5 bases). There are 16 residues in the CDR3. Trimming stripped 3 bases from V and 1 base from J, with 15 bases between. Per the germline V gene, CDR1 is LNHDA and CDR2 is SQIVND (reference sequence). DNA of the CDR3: TGTGCCAGTAGTATCTTAAGGGGCCGAGGGAACACTGAAGCTTTCTTT. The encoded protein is CASSILRGRGNTEAFF. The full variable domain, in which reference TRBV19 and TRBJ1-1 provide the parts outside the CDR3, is DGGITQSPKYLFRKEGQNVTLSCEQNLNHDAMYWYRQDPGQGLRLIYYSQIVNDFQKGDIAEGYSVSREKKESFPLTVTSAQKNPTAFYLCASSILRGRGNTEAFFGQGTRLTVV.

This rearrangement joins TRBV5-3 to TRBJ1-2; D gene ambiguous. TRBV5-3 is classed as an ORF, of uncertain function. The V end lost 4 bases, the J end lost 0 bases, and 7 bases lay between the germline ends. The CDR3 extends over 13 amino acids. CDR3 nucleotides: TGTGCCAGAAGCCCACTGACTAACTATGGCTACACCTTC. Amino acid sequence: CARSPLTNYGYTF.

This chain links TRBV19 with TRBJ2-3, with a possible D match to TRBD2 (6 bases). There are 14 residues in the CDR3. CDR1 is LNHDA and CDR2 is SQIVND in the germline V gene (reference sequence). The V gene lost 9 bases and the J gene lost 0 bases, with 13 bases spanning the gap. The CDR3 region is CASAREASTDTQYF. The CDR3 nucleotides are TGTGCCAGCGCCAGGGAGGCTAGCACAGATACGCAGTATTTT.

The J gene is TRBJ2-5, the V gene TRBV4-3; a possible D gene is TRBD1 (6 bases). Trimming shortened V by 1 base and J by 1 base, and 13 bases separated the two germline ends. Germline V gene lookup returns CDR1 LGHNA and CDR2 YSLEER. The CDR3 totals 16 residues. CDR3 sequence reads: CASSQGLGASQETQYF. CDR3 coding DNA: TGCGCCAGCAGCCAAGGTTTGGGGGCCAGCCAAGAGACCCAGTACTTC.

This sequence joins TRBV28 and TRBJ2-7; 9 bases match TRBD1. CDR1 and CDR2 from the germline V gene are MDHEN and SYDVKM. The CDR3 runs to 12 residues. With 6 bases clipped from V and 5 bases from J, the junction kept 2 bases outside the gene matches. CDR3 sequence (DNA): TGTGCCAGCAGGACAGGGGGAGACGAGCAGTACTTC. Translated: CASRTGGDEQYF.

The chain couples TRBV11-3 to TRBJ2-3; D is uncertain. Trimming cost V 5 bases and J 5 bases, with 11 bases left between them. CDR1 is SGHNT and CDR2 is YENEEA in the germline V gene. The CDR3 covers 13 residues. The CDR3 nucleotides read TGTGCCAGCAGCCCCCTTGGGTTAGATACGCAGTATTTT. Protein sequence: CASSPLGLDTQYF.

This CDR3 is CASSLRAGRGYEQYF. CDR3 nucleotides: TGTGCCAGCAGCTTAAGGGCGGGCAGGGGCTACGAGCAGTACTTC. The genes are TRBV11-2 and TRBJ2-7, with D perhaps matching TRBD1 (6 bases). The CDR3 consists of 15 residues. CDR1 SGHAT and CDR2 FQNNGV come from the germline V gene. The V gene lost 2 bases and the J gene lost 3 bases, with 14 bases spanning the gap.

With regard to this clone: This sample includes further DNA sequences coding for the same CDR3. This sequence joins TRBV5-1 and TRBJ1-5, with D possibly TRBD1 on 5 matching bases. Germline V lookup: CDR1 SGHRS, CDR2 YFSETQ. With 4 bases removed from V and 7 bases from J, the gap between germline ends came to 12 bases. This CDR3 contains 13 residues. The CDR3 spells CASSLAGDQPQHF. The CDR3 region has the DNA TGCGCCAGCAGCCTGGCTGGGGACCAGCCCCAGCATTTT.

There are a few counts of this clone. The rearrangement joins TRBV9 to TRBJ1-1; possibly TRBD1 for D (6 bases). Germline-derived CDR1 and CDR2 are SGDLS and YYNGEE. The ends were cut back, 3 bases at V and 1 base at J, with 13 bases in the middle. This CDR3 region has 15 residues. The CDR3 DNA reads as TGTGCCAGCAGCGGAGGGGGGAGAACGAACACTGAAGCTTTCTTT. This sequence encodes CASSGGGRTNTEAFF.

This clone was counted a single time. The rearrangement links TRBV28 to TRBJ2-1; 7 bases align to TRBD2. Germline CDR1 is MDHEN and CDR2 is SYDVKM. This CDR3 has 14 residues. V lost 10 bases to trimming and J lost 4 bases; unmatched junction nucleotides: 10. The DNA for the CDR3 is TGTGCCACTAAGCGGGACTCCGCTTACAATGAGCAGTTCTTC. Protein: CATKRDSAYNEQFF.

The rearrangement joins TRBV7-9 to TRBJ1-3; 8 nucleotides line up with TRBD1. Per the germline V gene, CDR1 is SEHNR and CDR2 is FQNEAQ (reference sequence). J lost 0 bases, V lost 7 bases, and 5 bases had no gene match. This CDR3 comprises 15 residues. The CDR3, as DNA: TGTGCCAGCACACGAACAGGGGGCTCTGGAAACACCATATATTTT. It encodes CASTRTGGSGNTIYF. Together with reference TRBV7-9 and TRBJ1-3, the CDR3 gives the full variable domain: DTGVSQNPRHKITKRGQNVTFRCDPISEHNRLYWYRQTLGQGPEFLTYFQNEAQLEKSRLLSDRFSAERPKGSFSTLEIQRTEQGDSAMYLCASTRTGGSGNTIYFGEGSWLTVV.

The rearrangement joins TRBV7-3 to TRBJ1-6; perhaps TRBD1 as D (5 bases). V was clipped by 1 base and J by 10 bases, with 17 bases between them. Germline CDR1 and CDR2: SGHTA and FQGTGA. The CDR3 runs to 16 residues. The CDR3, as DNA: TGTGCCAGCAGCTTAAAGGGGACTTCATTGGGGTCACCCCTCCACTTT. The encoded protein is CASSLKGTSLGSPLHF.

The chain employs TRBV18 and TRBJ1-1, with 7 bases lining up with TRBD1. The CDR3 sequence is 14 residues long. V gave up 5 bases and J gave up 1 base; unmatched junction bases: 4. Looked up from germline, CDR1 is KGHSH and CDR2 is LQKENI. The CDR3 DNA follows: TGTGCCAGCTCATCACACAGGGGGAACACTGAAGCTTTCTTT. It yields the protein CASSSHRGNTEAFF. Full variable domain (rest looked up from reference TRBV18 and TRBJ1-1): NAGVMQNPRHLVRRRGQEARLRCSPMKGHSHVYWYRQLPEEGLKFMVYLQKENIIDESGMPKERFSAEFPKEGPSILRIQQVVRGDSAAYFCASSSHRGNTEAFFGQGTRLTVV.

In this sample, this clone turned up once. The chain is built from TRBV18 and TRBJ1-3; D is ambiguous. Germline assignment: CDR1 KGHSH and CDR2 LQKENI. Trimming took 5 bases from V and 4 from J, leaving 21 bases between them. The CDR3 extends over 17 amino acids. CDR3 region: CASSETDAGSGGNTIYF. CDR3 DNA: TGTGCCAGCTCAGAGACCGACGCGGGATCGGGGGGAAACACCATATATTTT.

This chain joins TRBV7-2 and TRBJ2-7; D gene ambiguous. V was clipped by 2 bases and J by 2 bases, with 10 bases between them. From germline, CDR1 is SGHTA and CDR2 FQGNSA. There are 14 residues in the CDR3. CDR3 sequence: CASSLWASAYEQYF. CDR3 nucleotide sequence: TGTGCCAGCAGCTTATGGGCCAGTGCCTACGAGCAGTACTTC.

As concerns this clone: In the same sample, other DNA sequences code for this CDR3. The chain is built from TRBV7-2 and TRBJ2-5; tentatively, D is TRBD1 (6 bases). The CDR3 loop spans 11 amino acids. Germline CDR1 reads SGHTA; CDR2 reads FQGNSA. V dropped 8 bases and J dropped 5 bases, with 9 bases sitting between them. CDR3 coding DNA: TGTGCCAGCTCGAGGGGGGAGACCCAGTACTTC. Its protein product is CASSRGETQYF.

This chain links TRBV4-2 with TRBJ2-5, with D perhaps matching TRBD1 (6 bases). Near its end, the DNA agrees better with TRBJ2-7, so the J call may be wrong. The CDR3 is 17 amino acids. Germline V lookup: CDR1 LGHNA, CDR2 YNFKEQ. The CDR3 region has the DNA TGTGCCAGCAGCCAGGGGGCTTTGGAGAAACCCTCCTACGAGCAGTACTTC. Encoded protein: CASSQGALEKPSYEQYF.

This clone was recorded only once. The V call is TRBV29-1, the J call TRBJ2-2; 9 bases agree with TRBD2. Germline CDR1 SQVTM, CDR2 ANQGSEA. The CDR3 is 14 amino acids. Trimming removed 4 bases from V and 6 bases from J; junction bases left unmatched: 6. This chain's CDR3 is CSVGAGGDPGELFF. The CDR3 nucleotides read TGCAGCGTTGGGGCGGGAGGGGATCCCGGGGAGCTGTTTTTT.

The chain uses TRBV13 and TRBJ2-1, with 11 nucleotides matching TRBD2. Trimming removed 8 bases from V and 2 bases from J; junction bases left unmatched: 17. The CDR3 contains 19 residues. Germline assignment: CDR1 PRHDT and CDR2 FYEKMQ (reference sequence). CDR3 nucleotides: TGTGCCAGCCCCCCCACGAGGGGACTAGCGGAGTTTCCCTACAATGAGCAGTTCTTC. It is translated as CASPPTRGLAEFPYNEQFF.

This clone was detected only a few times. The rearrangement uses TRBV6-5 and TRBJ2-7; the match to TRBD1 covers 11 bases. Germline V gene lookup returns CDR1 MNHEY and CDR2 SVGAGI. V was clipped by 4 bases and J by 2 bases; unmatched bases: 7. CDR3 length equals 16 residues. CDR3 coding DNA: TGTGCCAGCAGTTCGGACAGGGGGCGTGCGGCCTACGAGCAGTACTTC. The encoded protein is CASSSDRGRAAYEQYF.

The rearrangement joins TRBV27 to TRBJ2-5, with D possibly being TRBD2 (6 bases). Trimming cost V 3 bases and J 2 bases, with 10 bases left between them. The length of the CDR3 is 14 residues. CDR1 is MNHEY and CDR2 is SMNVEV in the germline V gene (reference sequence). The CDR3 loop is CASSFGTRQETQYF. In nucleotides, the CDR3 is TGTGCCAGCAGTTTTGGGACTCGTCAAGAGACCCAGTACTTC.